This T cell receptor (beta chain) emerged from a study of vaccination and CD4 T cells after COVID-19. On the study more broadly: Timing of post-vaccine sample collection was a median 72 days after dose two, with a range of 14 to 241.

The sample's treatment: roughly 11-day PBMC culture with coronavirus spike peptide pools or control peptides (ViraFEST assay). Before the COVID-19 pandemic (2011-2018), CD4+ T cells were obtained from the unexposed donor. ViraFEST grew antigen-specific T cells using peptide pools, then sequenced TCRs. By negative selection, CD4+ T cells were isolated once culture had run for around ten days. This clonotype was seen a handful of times. The antigen is undetermined. This CDR3 is 12 amino acids long. Germline values: CDR1 LNHDA, CDR2 SQIVND (reference sequence). V shed 9 bases and J shed 6 bases, with 14 bases lying between them. Once obtained from cultured CD4+ T cells, the DNA was sequenced using the Oncomine TCR Beta short-read assay. MiXCR, applied by TCRdb to the PCR reads, yields one record per CDR3 protein. The top ten clones hold roughly a sixth of a sample with 9,600 or so distinct CDR3 sequences, around 48% of them seen once.

Findings and caveats of the study: Data came from relatively few convalescent patients and lacked early post-infection timepoints.

The sequence was collected from a human donor in good health. The sequencing input was CD4+ T cells from blood, cultured in vitro. The chain recombines TRBV19 with TRBJ1-2; tentatively, D is TRBD1 (5 bases). The chain's CDR3 is CASLTGQNGYTF. The CDR3 DNA reads TGTGCCAGCCTCACGGGGCAAAATGGCTACACCTTC.